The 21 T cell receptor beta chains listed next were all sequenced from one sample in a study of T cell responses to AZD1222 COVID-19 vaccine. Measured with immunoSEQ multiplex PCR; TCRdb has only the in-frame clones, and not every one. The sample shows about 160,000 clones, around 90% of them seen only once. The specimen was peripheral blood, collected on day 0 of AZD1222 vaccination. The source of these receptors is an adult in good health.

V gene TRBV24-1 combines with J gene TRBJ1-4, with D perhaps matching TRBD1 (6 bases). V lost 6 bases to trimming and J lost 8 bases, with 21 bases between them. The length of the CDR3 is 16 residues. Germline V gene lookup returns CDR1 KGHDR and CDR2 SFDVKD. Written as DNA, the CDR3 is TGTGCCACCAGTCCCGCCGGGACGGCAGGGGAAGAAAAACTGTTTTTT. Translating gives CATSPAGTAGEEKLFF.

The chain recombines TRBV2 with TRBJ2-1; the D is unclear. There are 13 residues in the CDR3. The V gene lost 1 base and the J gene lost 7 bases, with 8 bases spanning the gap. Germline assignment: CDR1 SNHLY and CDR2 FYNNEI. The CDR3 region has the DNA TGTGCCAGCAGTGAAGGGCCCGGGAATGAGCAGTTCTTC. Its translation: CASSEGPGNEQFF.

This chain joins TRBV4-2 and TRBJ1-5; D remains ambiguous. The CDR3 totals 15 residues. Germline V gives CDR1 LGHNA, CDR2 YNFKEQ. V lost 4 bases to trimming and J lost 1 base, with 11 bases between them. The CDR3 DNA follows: TGTGCCAGCAGCCTACGGTGGGGAAGCAATCAGCCCCAGCATTTT. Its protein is CASSLRWGSNQPQHF.

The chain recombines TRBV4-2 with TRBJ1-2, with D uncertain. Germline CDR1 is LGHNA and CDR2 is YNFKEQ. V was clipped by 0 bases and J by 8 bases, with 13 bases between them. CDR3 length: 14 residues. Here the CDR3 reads CASSQDDDGRGYTF. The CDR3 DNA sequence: TGTGCCAGCAGCCAAGATGATGACGGGAGAGGCTACACCTTC.

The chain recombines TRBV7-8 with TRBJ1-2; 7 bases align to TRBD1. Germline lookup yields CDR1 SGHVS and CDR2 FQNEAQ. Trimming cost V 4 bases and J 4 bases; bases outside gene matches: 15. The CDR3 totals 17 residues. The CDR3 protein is CASSSHRVATGSYGYTF. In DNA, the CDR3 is TGTGCCAGCAGCTCCCATCGGGTGGCGACAGGGTCCTATGGCTACACCTTC. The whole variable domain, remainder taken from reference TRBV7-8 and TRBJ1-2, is GAGVSQSPRYKVAKRGQDVALRCDPISGHVSLFWYQQALGQGPEFLTYFQNEAQLDKSGLPSDRFFAERPEGSVSTLKIQRTQQEDSAVYLCASSSHRVATGSYGYTFGSGTRLTVV.

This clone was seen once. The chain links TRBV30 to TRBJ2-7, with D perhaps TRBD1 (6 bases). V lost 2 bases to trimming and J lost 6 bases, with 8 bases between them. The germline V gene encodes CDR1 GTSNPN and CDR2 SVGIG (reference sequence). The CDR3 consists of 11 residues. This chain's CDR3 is CAWSTGLEQYF. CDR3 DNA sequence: TGTGCCTGGAGTACAGGGCTCGAGCAGTACTTC.

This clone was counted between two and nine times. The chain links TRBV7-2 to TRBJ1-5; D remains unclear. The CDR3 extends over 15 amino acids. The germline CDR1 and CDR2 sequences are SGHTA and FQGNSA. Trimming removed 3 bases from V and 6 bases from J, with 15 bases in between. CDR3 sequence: CASSFLDSGSQPQHF. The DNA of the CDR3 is TGTGCCAGCAGCTTCTTAGATTCGGGGAGTCAGCCCCAGCATTTT. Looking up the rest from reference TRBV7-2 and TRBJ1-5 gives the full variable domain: GAGVSQSPSNKVTEKGKDVELRCDPISGHTALYWYRQSLGQGLEFLIYFQGNSAPDKSGLPSDRFSAERTGGSVSTLTIQRTQQEDSAVYLCASSFLDSGSQPQHFGDGTRLSIL.

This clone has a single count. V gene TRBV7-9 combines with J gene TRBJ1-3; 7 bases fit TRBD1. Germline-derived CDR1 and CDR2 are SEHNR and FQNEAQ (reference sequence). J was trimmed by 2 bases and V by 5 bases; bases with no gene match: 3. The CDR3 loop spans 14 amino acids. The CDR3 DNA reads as TGTGCCAGCAGCCCACAGGGGACTGGAAACACCATATATTTT. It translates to CASSPQGTGNTIYF.

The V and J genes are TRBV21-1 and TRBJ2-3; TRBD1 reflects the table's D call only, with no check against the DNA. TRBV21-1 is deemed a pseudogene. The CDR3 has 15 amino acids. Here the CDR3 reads CASSSHRGSTDTQYF. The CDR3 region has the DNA TGTGCCAGCAGCTCCCACAGGGGTAGCACAGATACGCAGTATTTT.

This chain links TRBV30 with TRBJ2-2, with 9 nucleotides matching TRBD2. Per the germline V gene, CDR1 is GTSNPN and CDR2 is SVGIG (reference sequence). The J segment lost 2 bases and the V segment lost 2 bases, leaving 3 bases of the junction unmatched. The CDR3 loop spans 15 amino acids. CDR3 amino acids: CAWSRLAANTGELFF. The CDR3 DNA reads TGTGCCTGGAGTCGACTAGCGGCTAACACCGGGGAGCTGTTTTTT.

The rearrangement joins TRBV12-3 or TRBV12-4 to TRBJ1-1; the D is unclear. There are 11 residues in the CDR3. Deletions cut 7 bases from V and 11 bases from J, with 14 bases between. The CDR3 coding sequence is TGTGCCAGCAAAGCAGGTTCTAACGCTTTCTTT. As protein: CASKAGSNAFF.

The CDR3 region is CAISWGVSYNEQFF. CDR3 DNA: TGTGCCATCAGTTGGGGGGTCTCCTACAATGAGCAGTTCTTC. The V and J genes are TRBV10-3 and TRBJ2-1, with D possibly matching TRBD2 (6 bases). The CDR3 length is 14 residues. The V end was cut by 5 bases, the J end by 0 bases, with 8 bases between. Germline CDR1 reads ENHRY; CDR2 reads SYGVKD.

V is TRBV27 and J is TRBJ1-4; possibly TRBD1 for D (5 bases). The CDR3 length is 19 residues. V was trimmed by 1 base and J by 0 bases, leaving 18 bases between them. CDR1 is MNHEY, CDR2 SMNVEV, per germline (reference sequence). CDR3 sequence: CASSLFYRPQRATNEKLFF. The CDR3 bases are TGTGCCAGCAGTTTATTCTACAGGCCACAGAGAGCAACTAATGAAAAACTGTTTTTT. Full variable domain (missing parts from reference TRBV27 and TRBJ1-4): EAQVTQNPRYLITVTGKKLTVTCSQNMNHEYMSWYRQDPGLGLRQIYYSMNVEVTDKGDVPEGYKVSRKEKRNFPLILESPSPNQTSLYFCASSLFYRPQRATNEKLFFGSGTQLSVL.

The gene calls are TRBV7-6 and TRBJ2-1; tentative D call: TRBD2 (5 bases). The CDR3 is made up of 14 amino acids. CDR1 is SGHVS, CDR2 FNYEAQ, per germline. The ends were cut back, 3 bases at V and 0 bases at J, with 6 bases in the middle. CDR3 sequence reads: CASSLEVSYNEQFF. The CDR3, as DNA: TGTGCCAGCAGCTTGGAGGTCTCCTACAATGAGCAGTTCTTC. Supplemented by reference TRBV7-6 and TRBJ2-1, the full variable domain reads GAGVSQSPRYKVTKRGQDVALRCDPISGHVSLYWYRQALGQGPEFLTYFNYEAQQDKSGLPNDRFSAERPEGSISTLTIQRTEQRDSAMYRCASSLEVSYNEQFFGPGTRLTVL.

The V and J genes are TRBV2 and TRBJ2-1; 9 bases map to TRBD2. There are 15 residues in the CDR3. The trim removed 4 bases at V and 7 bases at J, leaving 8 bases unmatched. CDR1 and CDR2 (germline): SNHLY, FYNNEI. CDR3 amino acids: CASSVAGGPGNEQFF. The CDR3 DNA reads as TGTGCCAGCAGTGTGGCGGGAGGGCCAGGTAATGAGCAGTTCTTC.

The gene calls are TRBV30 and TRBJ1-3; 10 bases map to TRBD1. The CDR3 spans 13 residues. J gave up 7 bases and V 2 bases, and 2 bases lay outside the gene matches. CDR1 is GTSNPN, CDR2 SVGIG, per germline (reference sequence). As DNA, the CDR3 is TGTGCCTGGAGTAGACAGGGGGCGAACACCATATATTTT. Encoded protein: CAWSRQGANTIYF.

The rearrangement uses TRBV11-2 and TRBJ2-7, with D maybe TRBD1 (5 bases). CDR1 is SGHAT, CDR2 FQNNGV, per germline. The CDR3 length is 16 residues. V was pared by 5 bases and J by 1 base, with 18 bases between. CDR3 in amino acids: CASSDPQGVRSYEQYF. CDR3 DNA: TGTGCCAGCAGCGATCCCCAAGGGGTGAGATCCTACGAGCAGTACTTC.

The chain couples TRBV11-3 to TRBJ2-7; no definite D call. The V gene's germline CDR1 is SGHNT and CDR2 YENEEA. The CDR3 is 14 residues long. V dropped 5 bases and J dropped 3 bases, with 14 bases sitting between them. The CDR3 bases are TGTGCCAGCAGCCTCCGGAGTCGGAACTACGAGCAGTACTTC. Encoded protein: CASSLRSRNYEQYF. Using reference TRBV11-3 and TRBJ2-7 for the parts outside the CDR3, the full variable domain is EAGVVQSPRYKIIEKKQPVAFWCNPISGHNTLYWYLQNLGQGPELLIRYENEEAVDDSQLPKDRFSAERLKGVDSTLKIQPAELGDSAVYLCASSLRSRNYEQYFGPGTRLTVT.

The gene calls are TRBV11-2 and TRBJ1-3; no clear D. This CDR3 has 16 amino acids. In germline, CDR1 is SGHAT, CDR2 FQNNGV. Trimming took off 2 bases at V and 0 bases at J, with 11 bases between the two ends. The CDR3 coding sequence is TGTGCCAGCAGCTTACGACCTACCTCCTCTGGAAACACCATATATTTT. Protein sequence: CASSLRPTSSGNTIYF.

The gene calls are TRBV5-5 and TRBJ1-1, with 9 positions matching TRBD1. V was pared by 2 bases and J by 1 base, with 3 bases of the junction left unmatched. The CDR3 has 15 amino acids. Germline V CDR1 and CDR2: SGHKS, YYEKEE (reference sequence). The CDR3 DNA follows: TGTGCCAGCAGCTTACCGACAGGGGGGAACACTGAAGCTTTCTTT. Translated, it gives CASSLPTGGNTEAFF.

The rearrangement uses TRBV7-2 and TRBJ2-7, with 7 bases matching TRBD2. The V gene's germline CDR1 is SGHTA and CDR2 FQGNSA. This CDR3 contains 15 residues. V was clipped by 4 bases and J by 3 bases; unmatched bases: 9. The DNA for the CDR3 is TGTGCCAGCAGCTCCAGGGAGGGCCTAGTCTACGAGCAGTACTTC. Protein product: CASSSREGLVYEQYF.